This record covers a single T cell receptor (beta chain). The antigen is not known. It was with 60 Vbeta and 13 Jbeta primers that the PCR ran. Method: immunoSEQ multiplex PCR; TCRdb's copy keeps in-frame clones and lacks some. This sample has around 140,000 clones, with 76% found just once. The data belong to a study of cytomegalovirus exposure and HLA in healthy donors. The donors (healthy individuals) were bone marrow donors. The germline V and J ends were trimmed by 6 bases and 0 bases, with 11 bases remaining between them. CDR3 length: 15 amino acids. Germline V lookup: CDR1 LNHDA, CDR2 SQIVND (reference sequence). General study points: Near-uniform donor sequencing depth was presumed by presence/absence analyses. The classifier was said to identify cytomegalovirus status with high specificity and sensitivity.

Sequencing was done on a sample of PBMCs. The chain uses TRBV19 and TRBJ2-2; D perhaps matches TRBD1 (6 bases). The origin of this receptor is a female donor in good health and CMV-seropositive. The CDR3 here is CASRIQGTNTGELFF. Here the CDR3 DNA reads TGTGCCAGTAGAATACAGGGAACGAACACCGGGGAGCTGTTTTTT.